One T cell receptor (beta chain) is described in this entry. Its antigen remains unidentified. This entry belongs to a study of T cells after yellow fever vaccination. Study at large: Any fraction with a low cell number was prepared using SMART-Seq v4 Ultra Low Input.

The CDR3 loop spans 13 amino acids. The V gene's germline CDR1 is GTSNPN and CDR2 SVGIG (reference sequence). V lost 3 bases to trimming and J lost 8 bases, with 13 bases between them. Using its own MiXCR run on the 5' RACE reads, TCRdb lists one record per CDR3 protein. The sample includes hundreds of thousands of distinct CDR3 sequences, around 3.6% of them seen just once. Notes on the study in general: Most clones from primary vaccination resurfaced after the booster (around 95% CD4, about 91% CD8). Contamination by abundant bulk-population clonotypes could be present in FACS-sorted repertoires.

This clonotype was sampled from a man in his late teens or twenties who received the YFV17D yellow fever vaccine. This chain links TRBV30 with TRBJ1-4; perhaps TRBD1 as D (6 bases). This specimen consisted of PBMCs, obtained on the day of the yellow fever booster vaccination. The CDR3 protein is CAWRNTGYEKLFF. DNA of the CDR3: TGTGCCTGGAGGAACACAGGGTACGAAAAACTGTTTTTT.